This T cell receptor (beta chain) is from a study of molecular identifiers for immune sequencing clone quantification. This CDR3 region has 12 residues. Trimming cost V 3 bases and J 11 bases, with 13 bases left between them. A word on this clonotype: This likely comes from a read error, as the CDR3 has no conserved phenylalanine or tryptophan at its end.

MiXCR was run by TCRdb on the PCR reads, yielding one entry per CDR3 protein. The data show about 100,000 distinct CDR3 sequences, about 35% seen once. V usage is TRBV12-3 or TRBV12-4 and J usage is TRBJ1-1, with D hard to call. This receptor was taken from a human donor in good health. Some libraries in this study had Jurkat cell RNA spiked in. The sample was naive CD8+ T cells from blood, with Jurkat cell RNA spiked in. Subset meaning: FACS-sorted CD8+CD4-CCR7+CD45RA+ naive T cells. The CDR3 DNA reads TGTGCCAGCAGTTTGGGTTCAGTTGGGGCTTTCTCT. Translated, it gives CASSLGSVGAFS.